Listed below are T cell receptor beta chains from one sample, sequenced in a study of blood T cell repertoires in COVID-19. TCRdb's table, derived via immunoSEQ multiplex PCR, lists solely in-frame clones and lacks some. This table holds about 170,000 clones, just over 90% found once. Input material: peripheral blood. These receptor sequences come from a man aged 18 to 30 with COVID-19, enrolled during active disease. The CDR3 runs from the conserved cysteine through the conserved F or W. Each record gives: CDR3 DNA, CDR3 protein, clone size, D gene, J gene, V gene. A D gene is named only where the DNA matches it firmly. Rows may omit the clone size; those that give it use once, few, many or a size class.

TGTGCCAGCAGCTCAGGGGGTGAACTGCTTTTT CASSSGGELLF - TRBD1 TRBJ1-4 TRBV5-4
TGTGCCAGCAGTGACTCTCTCCTCGACCATGACATGGGCGAGCAGTACTTC CASSDSLLDHDMGEQYF - - TRBJ2-7 TRBV6-4
TGTGCCAGCAGCCACGCCTTACTAGCTACGACGTTTGACAATGAGCAGTTCTTC CASSHALLATTFDNEQFF - - TRBJ2-1 TRBV3-1/TRBV3-2
TGTGCCAGTAGTATCGCCCCGGGACAGGGGCCCTACGAGCAGTACTTC CASSIAPGQGPYEQYF - TRBD1 TRBJ2-7 TRBV19
TGTGCCACCGCAGTAGCAAGGAACTACGAGCAGTACTTC CATAVARNYEQYF once - TRBJ2-7 TRBV19
TGTGCCTGGAGGGGGACAGGGGGCGCGGGTGGCTACACCTTC CAWRGTGGAGGYTF - TRBD1 TRBJ1-2 TRBV30
TGCGCCAGCAGCACAGGGGGGAATTCACCCCTCCACTTT CASSTGGNSPLHF - TRBD1 TRBJ1-6 TRBV5-1
TGTGCCTGCCACCGGGACAGCTCCTACGAGCAGTACTTC CACHRDSSYEQYF - TRBD1 TRBJ2-7 TRBV30
TGTGCCATCAGAGCATCCGGGACAGGGGACACCGGGGAGCTGTTTTTT CAIRASGTGDTGELFF once TRBD1 TRBJ2-2 TRBV10-3
TGTGCCAGCAGTTTATTGGCTAGCGGGAGCTCCTACGAGCAGTACTTC CASSLLASGSSYEQYF few TRBD2 TRBJ2-7 TRBV28
TGTGCCATCGGAGGGGGACAGGGGACAGATACGCAGTATTTT CAIGGGQGTDTQYF - TRBD1 TRBJ2-3 TRBV10-3
TGTGCCAGCAGCCAAGACTCTTCGACAGCCTTCATGAACACTGAAGCTTTCTTT CASSQDSSTAFMNTEAFF - - TRBJ1-1 TRBV4-2
TGCAGCGTTGATTCCGCGCGGCGGGCCACAGATACGCAGTATTTT CSVDSARRATDTQYF - - TRBJ2-3 TRBV29-1
TGTGCCAGCAGCTCTCTTTCCTACGAGCAGTACTTC CASSSLSYEQYF - - TRBJ2-7 TRBV28
TGTGCCAGCAGCCTCCAATATAGCGTAATAGACAATGAGCAGTTCTTC CASSLQYSVIDNEQFF - - TRBJ2-1 TRBV4-2
TGTGCCAGCAGTTTATTACCCCAGTCCTGGGATACGCAGTATTTT CASSLLPQSWDTQYF - - TRBJ2-3 TRBV27
TGTGCCAGCAGCTTGGCCAGGCAGGGGCTCTACAACTACGAGCAGTACTTC CASSLARQGLYNYEQYF - - TRBJ2-7 TRBV5-4
TGTGCCAGCAGTTTCTCTGACAGGGGGCACTACGAGCAGTACTTC CASSFSDRGHYEQYF - TRBD1 TRBJ2-7 TRBV28
TGCGCCAGCAGCTTGGAGGCTTTAGCGGGACTCTACGAGCAGTACTTC CASSLEALAGLYEQYF - TRBD2 TRBJ2-7 TRBV5-1
TGTGCCAGCAGCCTAAAAGTCAGCGGGAACTCCTACAATGAGCAGTTCTTC CASSLKVSGNSYNEQFF - TRBD2 TRBJ2-1 TRBV28
TGTGCCACCAGCAGAGTCCAGACAGGGAAGAATGAGCAGTTCTTC CATSRVQTGKNEQFF - TRBD1 TRBJ2-1 TRBV15
TGCGCCAGCAGCTTTAGACCGGGACAGGACGGCTCACCCCTCCACTTT CASSFRPGQDGSPLHF once TRBD1 TRBJ1-6 TRBV5-1
TGTGCCAGCAGCGGCCTTAGGGGTGAGCAGTTCTTC CASSGLRGEQFF once - TRBJ2-1 TRBV9
TGTGCCAGTAGTAGCTACAGGGGGTACCAAGAGACCCAGTACTTC CASSSYRGYQETQYF - TRBD1 TRBJ2-5 TRBV19
TGTGCCAGCAGCCAAGGACTAGCGGGAAGCGGGGTGCAGTACTTC CASSQGLAGSGVQYF once TRBD2 TRBJ2-7 TRBV3-1/TRBV3-2
TGTGCCAGCAGATTTACAGGGTCTAATTCACCCCTCCACTTT CASRFTGSNSPLHF - - TRBJ1-6 TRBV7-2
TGTGCCAGCAGCTTAGGGAGAAGCATCGGGGGCTACAATGAGCAGTTCTTC CASSLGRSIGGYNEQFF - - TRBJ2-1 TRBV13
TGCGCCAGCAGCCAAGATTTTGGGGCAGCAAATCAGCCCCAGCATTTT CASSQDFGAANQPQHF - - TRBJ1-5 TRBV4-3
TGTGCCAGCAGCCAACAAGGGGTGGGAAACACCATATATTTT CASSQQGVGNTIYF - - TRBJ1-3 TRBV13
TGTGCCAGTAGTATAGATGGGGGGGGAAAGCAGCCCCAGCATTTT CASSIDGGGKQPQHF - - TRBJ1-5 TRBV19
TGTGCCAGCACCCTCCTTGGGAGGGGGTATAGGAACACTGAAGCTTTCTTT CASTLLGRGYRNTEAFF - - TRBJ1-1 TRBV11-2
TGTGCCAGCAGCCGTGGGACTAGCGTTCGTAAACCCTCAAACATTCAGTACTTC CASSRGTSVRKPSNIQYF - TRBD2 TRBJ2-4 TRBV28